This T cell receptor (beta chain) was captured in a study of T-cell reconstitution after alpha-beta-depleted transplantation in children. The CDR3 has 15 residues. Germline V gene data show CDR1 as SGHRS and CDR2 as YFSETQ. The trim removed 4 bases at V and 4 bases at J, leaving 8 bases unmatched. This clonotype has only a few counts. Molecular barcoding with unique molecular identifiers was used for the TCRbeta library. TCRdb recomputed calls from the PCR reads with MiXCR, one row per CDR3 protein. The sample carries around 250,000 distinct CDR3 sequences, roughly 9.5% recorded once. Source: PBMCs from the stem cell graft donor, taken from the stem cell graft. This sequence was found in a human donor who donated a stem cell graft to a child with SCID. The chain has TRBV5-1 and TRBJ1-5; 7 bases fit TRBD1. The CDR3 bases are TGCGCCAGCAGCCGAACAGGGGACGGTAATCAGCCCCAGCATTTT. The encoded protein is CASSRTGDGNQPQHF. The whole variable domain, filled in from reference TRBV5-1 and TRBJ1-5, reads KAGVTQTPRYLIKTRGQQVTLSCSPISGHRSVSWYQQTPGQGLQFLFEYFSETQRNKGNFPGRFSGRQFSNSRSEMNVSTLELGDSALYLCASSRTGDGNQPQHFGDGTRLSIL.